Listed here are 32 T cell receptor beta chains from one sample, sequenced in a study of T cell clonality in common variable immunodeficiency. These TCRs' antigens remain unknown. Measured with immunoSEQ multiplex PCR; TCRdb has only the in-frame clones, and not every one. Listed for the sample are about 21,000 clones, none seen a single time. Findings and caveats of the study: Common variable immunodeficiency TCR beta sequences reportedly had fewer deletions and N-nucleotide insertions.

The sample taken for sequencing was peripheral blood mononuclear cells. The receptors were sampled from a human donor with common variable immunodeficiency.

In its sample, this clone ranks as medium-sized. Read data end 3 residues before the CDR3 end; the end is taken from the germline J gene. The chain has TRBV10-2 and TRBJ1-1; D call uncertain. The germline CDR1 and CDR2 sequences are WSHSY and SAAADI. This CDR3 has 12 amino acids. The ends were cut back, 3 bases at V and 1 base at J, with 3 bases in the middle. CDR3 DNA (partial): TGCGCCAGCAGTGAACAGAACACTGAA. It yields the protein CASSEQNTE. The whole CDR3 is CASSEQNTEAFF.

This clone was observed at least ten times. The part of the CDR3 DNA that was read is TGTGCCAGCAGCTTAGCCACAGGGGCCTACGAG. This sequence encodes CASSLATGAYE. The entire CDR3 sequence reads CASSLATGAYEQYF. The V gene is TRBV7-2, the J gene TRBJ2-7; TRBD1 agrees at 7 bases. The read is 3 residues too short to cover the CDR3 end, so that end is filled in from the germline J gene. The CDR3 runs to 14 residues. After removal of 0 bases from V and 2 bases from J, the junction contained 1 base not matched to a gene. CDR1 and CDR2 (germline): SGHTA, FQGNSA.

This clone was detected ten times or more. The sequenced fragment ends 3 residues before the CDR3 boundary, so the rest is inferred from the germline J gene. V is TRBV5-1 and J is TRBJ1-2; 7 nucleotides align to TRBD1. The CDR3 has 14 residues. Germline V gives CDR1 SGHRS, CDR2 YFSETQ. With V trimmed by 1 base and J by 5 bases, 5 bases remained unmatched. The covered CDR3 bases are TGCGCCAGCAGCTTGAGTGGGACAGCTTATGGC. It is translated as CASSLSGTAYG. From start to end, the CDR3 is CASSLSGTAYGYTF.

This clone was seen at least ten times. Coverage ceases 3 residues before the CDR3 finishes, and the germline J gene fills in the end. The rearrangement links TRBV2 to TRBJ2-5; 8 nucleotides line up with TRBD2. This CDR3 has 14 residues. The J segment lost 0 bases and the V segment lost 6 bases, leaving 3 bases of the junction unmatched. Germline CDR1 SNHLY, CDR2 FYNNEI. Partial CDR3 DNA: TGTGCCAGCAGGAGGACTAGCAACCAAGAGACC. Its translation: CASRRTSNQET. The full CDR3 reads CASRRTSNQETQYF.

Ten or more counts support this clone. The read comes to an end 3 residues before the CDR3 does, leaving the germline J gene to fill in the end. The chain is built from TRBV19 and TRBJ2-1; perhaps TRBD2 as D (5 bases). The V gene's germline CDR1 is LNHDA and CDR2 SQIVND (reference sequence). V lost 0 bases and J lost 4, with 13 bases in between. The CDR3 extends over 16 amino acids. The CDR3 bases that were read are TGTGCCAGTAGTATAGATTGGGCGGGCAGATACAATGAG. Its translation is CASSIDWAGRYNE. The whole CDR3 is CASSIDWAGRYNEQFF.

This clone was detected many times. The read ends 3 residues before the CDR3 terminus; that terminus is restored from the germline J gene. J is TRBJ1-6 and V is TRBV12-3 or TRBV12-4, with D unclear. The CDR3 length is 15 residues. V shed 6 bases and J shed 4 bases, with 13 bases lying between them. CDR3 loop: CASRNSLRYNSPLHF. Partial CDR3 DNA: TGTGCCAGCAGGAACAGTCTCAGGTATAATTCACCC.

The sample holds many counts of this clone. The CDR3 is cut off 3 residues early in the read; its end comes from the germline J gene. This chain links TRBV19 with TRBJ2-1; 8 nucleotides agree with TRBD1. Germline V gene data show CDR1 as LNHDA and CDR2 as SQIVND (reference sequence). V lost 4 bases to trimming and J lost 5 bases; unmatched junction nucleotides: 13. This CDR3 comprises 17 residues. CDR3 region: CASSTGTGLGVHNEQFF. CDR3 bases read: TGTGCCAGTAGTACTGGGACAGGCCTGGGGGTTCACAATGAG.

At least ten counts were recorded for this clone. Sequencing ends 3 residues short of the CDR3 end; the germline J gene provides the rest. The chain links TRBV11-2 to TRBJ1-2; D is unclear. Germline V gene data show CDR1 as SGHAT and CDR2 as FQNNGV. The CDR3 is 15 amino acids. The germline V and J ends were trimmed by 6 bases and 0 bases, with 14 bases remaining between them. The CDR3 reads CASSLRPDPNYGYTF. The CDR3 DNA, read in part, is TGTGCCAGCAGTTTACGTCCAGATCCTAACTATGGC.

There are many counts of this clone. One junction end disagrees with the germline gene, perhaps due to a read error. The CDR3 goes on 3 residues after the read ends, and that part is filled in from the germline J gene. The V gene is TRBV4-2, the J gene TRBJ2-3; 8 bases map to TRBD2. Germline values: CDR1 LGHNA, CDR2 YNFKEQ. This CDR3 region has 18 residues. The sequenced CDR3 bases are TGCGCCAGCAGCCTCACCCGTTTAACGGGGGGGCCAGGGGATACG. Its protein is CASSLTRLTGGPGDT. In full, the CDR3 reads CASSLTRLTGGPGDTQYF.

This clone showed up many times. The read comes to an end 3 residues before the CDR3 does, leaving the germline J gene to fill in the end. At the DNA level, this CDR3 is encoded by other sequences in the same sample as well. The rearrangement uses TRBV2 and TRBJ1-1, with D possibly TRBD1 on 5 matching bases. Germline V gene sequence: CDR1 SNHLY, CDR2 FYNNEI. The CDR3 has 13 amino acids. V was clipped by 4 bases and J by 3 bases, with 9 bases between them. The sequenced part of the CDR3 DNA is TGTGCCAGCAGTGGGGGGGTATACACTGAA. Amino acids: CASSGGVYTE. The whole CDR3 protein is CASSGGVYTEAFF.

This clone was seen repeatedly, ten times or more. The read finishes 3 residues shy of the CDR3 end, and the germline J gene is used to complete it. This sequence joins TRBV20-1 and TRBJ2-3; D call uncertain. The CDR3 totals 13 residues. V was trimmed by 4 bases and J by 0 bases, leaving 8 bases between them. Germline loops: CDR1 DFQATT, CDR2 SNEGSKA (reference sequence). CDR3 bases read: TGCAGTGCTATAAGCGTTAGCACAGATACG. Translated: CSAISVSTDT. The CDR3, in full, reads CSAISVSTDTQYF.

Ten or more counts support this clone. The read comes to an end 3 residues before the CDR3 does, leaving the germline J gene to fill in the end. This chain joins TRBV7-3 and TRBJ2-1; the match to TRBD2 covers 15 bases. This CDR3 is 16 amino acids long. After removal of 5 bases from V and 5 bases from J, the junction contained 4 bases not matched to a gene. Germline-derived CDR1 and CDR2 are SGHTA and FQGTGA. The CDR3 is CASSRTSGGGDNEQFF. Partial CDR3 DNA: TGTGCCAGCAGCAGGACTAGCGGGGGGGGCGACAATGAG.

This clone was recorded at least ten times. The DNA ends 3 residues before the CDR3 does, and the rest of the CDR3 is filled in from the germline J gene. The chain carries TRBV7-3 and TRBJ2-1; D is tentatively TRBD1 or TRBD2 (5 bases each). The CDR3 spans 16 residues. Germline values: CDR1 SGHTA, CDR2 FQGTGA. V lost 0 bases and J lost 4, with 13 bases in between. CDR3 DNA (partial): TGTGCCAGCAGCTTAACGTTGAGGGGCAGGTACAATGAG. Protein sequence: CASSLTLRGRYNE. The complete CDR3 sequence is CASSLTLRGRYNEQFF.

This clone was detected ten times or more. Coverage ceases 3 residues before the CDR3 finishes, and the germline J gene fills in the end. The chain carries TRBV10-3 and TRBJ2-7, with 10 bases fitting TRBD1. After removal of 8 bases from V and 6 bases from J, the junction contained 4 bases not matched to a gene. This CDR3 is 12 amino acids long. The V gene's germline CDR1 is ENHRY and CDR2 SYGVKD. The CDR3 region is CAIRDRGGEQYF. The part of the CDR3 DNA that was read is TGTGCCATCCGGGACAGGGGAGGCGAG.

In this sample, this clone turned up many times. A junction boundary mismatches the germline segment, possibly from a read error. The CDR3 bases that were read are TGCGCCAGCAGCCCCCGGGGGGGCGAAGTCGATGAG. The encoded protein is CASSPRGGEVDE. The whole CDR3 region reads CASSPRGGEVDEQFF. V usage is TRBV4-2 and J usage is TRBJ2-1, with TRBD2 matching over 8 bases. The read terminates 3 residues before the CDR3 end, so the remaining end is supplied by the germline J gene. CDR1 is LGHNA and CDR2 is YNFKEQ in the germline V gene. This CDR3 spans 15 amino acids.

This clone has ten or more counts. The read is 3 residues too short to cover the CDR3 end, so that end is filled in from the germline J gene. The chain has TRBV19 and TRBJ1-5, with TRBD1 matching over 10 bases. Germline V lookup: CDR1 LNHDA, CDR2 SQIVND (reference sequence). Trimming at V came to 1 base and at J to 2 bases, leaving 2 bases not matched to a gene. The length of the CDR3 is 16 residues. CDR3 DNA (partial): TGTGCCAGTAGTATAGGACAGGGGGCAGGCAATCAGCCC. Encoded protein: CASSIGQGAGNQP. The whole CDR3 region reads CASSIGQGAGNQPQHF.

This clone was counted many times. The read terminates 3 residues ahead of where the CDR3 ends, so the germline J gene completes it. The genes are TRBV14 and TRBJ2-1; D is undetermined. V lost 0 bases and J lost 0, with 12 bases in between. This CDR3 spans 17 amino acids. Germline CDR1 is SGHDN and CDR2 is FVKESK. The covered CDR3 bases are TGTGCCAGCAGCCAAGACAGGTGGCCGCACTCCTACAATGAG. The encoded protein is CASSQDRWPHSYNE. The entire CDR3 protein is CASSQDRWPHSYNEQFF.

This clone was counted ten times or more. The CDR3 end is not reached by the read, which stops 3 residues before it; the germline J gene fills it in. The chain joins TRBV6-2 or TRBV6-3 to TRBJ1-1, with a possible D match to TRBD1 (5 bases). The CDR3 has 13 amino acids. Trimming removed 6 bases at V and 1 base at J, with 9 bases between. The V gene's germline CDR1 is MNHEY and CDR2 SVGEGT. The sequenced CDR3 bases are TGTGCCAGCAGCCGAGGGGAGAACACTGAA. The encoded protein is CASSRGENTE. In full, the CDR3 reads CASSRGENTEAFF.

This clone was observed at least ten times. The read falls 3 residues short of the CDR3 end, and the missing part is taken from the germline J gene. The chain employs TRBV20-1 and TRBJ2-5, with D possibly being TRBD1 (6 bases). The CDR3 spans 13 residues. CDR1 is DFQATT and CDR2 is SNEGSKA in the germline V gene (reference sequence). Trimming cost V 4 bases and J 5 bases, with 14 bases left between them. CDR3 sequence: CSATSRGRETQYF. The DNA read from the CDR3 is TGCAGTGCTACCTCCAGGGGCCGGGAGACC.

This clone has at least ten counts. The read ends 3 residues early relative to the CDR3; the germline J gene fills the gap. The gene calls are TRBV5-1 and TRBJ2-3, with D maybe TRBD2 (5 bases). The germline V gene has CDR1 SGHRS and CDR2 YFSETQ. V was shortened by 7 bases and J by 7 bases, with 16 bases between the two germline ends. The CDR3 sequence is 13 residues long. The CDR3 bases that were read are TGCGCCAGCTGTCCAATGGAGACTAATACG. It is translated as CASCPMETNT. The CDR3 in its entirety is CASCPMETNTQYF.

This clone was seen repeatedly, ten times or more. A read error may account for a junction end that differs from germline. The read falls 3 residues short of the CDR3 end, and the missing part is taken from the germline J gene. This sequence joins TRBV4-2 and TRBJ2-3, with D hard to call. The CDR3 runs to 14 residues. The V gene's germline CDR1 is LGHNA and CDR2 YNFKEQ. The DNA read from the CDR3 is TGCGCCAGCAGCCAAGGGTCCTCTTCTAATACG. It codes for CASSQGSSSNT. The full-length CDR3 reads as CASSQGSSSNTQYF.

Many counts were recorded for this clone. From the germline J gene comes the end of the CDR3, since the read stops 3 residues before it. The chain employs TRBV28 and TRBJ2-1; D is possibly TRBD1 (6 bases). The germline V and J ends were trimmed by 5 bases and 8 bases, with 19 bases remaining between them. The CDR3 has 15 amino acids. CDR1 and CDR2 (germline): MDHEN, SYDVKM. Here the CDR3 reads CASSPDRFLADEQFF. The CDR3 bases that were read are TGTGCCAGCAGTCCCGACAGGTTTTTGGCCGATGAG.

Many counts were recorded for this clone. CDR3 bases read: TGCAGTGCCCCAGACAGGGGGCTGAGCTCCTACAATGAG. Its protein product is CSAPDRGLSSYNE. The complete CDR3 protein is CSAPDRGLSSYNEQFF. The chain employs TRBV20-1 and TRBJ2-1; 10 bases line up with TRBD1. The read is 3 residues too short to cover the CDR3 end, so that end is filled in from the germline J gene. The CDR3 has 16 amino acids. The V and J ends lost 6 bases and 0 bases, in that order; junction bases with no gene match: 8. The germline CDR1 and CDR2 sequences are DFQATT and SNEGSKA (reference sequence).

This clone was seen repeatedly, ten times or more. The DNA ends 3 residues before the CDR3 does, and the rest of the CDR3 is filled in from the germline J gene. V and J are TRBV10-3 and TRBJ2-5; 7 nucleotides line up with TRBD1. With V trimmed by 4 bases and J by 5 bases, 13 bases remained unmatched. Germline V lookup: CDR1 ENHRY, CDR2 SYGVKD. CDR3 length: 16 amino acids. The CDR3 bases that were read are TGTGCCATCAGTGGTCAGGAACAGGGGTTGGGGGAGACC. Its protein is CAISGQEQGLGET. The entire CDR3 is CAISGQEQGLGETQYF.

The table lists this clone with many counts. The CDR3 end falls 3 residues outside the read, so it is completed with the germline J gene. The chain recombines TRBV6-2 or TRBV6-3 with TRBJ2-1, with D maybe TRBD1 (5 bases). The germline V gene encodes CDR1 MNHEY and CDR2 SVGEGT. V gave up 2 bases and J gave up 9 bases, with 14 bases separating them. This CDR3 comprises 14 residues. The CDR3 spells CASSYPGLISEQFF. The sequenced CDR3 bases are TGTGCCAGCAGTTACCCAGGGTTGATAAGTGAG.

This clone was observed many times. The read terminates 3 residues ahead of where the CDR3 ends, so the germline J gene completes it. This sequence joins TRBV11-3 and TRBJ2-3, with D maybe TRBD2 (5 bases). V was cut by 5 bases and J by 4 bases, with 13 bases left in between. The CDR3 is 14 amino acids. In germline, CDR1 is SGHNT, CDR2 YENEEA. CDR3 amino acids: CASSLAAGSDTQYF. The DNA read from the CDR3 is TGTGCCAGCAGCCTCGCGGCGGGCTCAGATACG.

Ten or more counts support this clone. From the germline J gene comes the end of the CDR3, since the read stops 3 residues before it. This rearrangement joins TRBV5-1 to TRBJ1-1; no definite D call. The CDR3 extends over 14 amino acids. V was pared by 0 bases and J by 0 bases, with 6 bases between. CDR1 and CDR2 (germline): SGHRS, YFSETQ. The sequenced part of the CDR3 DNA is TGCGCCAGCAGCTTGGACAGATTGAACACTGAA. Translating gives CASSLDRLNTE. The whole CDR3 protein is CASSLDRLNTEAFF.

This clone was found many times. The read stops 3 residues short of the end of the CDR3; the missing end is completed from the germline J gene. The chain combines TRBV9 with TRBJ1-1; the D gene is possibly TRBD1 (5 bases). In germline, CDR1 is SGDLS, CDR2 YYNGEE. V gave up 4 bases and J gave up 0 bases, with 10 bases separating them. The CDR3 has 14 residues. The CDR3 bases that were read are TGTGCCAGCAGCTTAGGACAAATGAACACTGAA. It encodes CASSLGQMNTE. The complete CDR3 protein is CASSLGQMNTEAFF.

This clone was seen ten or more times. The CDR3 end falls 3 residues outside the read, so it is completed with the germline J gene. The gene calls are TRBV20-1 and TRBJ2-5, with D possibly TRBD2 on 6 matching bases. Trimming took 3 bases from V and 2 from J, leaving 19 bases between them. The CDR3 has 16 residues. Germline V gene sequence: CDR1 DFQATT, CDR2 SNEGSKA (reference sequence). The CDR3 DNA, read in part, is TGCAGTGCTAGTGTAGCGGCACTAGCCACTCAAGAGACC. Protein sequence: CSASVAALATQET. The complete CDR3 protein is CSASVAALATQETQYF.

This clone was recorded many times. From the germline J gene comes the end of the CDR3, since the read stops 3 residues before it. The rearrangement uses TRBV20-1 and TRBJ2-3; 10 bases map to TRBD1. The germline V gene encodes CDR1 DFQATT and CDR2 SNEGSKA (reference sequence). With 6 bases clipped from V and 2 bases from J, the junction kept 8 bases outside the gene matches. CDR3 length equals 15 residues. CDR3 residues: CSAPRTGGFTDTQYF. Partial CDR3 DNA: TGCAGTGCCCCTAGGACAGGGGGGTTCACAGATACG.

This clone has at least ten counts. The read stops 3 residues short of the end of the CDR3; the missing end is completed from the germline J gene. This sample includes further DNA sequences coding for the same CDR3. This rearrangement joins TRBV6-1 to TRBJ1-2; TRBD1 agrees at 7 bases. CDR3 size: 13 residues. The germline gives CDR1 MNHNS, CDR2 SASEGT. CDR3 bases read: TGTGCCAGCAGTGTGTCAGGGGGTAGGGGC. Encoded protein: CASSVSGGRG. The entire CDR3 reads CASSVSGGRGYTF.

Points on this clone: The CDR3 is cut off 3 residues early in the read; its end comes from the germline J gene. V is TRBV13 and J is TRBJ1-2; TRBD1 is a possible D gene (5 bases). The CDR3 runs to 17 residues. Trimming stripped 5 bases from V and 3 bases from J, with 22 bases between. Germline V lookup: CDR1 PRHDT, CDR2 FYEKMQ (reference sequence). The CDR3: CASSPTLQGDGDYGYTF. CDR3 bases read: TGTGCCAGCAGCCCAACCCTTCAAGGGGATGGGGACTATGGC.